These T cell receptor beta chains were read from a single sample in a study of blood T cell repertoires in COVID-19. Sequencing was performed with immunoSEQ multiplex PCR; in TCRdb, only in-frame clones are kept and a portion is missing. The sample yields some 120,000 clones, less than 90% seen once. The sequencing sample was made of peripheral blood. Receptors originate from a man younger than 40 with acute or convalescent COVID-19. Both conserved end residues are part of each CDR3. Only some rows state a clone size, as once, few, many or a class for expanded clones.

v_call	j_call	clone_size	cdr3_aa
TRBV27	TRBJ1-1	.	CASSPLRGLKKPNTEAFF
TRBV6-5	TRBJ1-2	.	CASSPDLSGYTF
TRBV28	TRBJ2-3	.	CASAKGGGASDTQYF
TRBV6-2/TRBV6-3	TRBJ2-2	.	CASSRQGVARAGELFF
TRBV2	TRBJ2-5	.	CASFRGTGWGQETQYF
TRBV4-1	TRBJ2-1	.	CASSYRHLSTGTSGNNEQFF
TRBV10-3	TRBJ2-5	.	CAISGSGTGASETQYF
TRBV6-2/TRBV6-3	TRBJ2-1	few	CASSTPGSSGKGEQFF
TRBV3-1/TRBV3-2	TRBJ2-4	.	CASSTRLAKNIQYF
TRBV6-5	TRBJ1-4	few	CASSRSDRFNEKLFF
TRBV5-4	TRBJ2-3	.	CASSLGSGQLKTDTQYF
TRBV6-1	TRBJ2-3	.	CASSEAGDTQYF
TRBV7-9	TRBJ2-1	.	CASSLPGGTYNEQFF
TRBV5-1	TRBJ1-1	.	CASSQTDRGLTEAFF
TRBV7-8	TRBJ2-5	.	CASTLRETQYF
TRBV5-6	TRBJ2-3	.	CASSRGGGRDTQYF
TRBV9	TRBJ1-4	once	CASSVAPTKGDEKLFF
TRBV23-1	TRBJ2-1	few	CASSQRGSPRNEQFF
TRBV20-1	TRBJ1-2	.	CSASWGGGYTF
TRBV7-9	TRBJ2-5	.	CASSPVFSGGQNF
TRBV5-6	TRBJ2-1	.	CASSPYLAGDYNEQFF
TRBV4-3	TRBJ2-6	.	CASSSLAGGAPSSGANVLTF
TRBV21-1	TRBJ1-2	.	CASQGRVGDGYTF
TRBV7-6	TRBJ1-2	.	CASSSRQGLDYGYTF
TRBV7-2	TRBJ1-1	.	CASSPHRVEAFF
TRBV5-6	TRBJ2-5	.	CASSRTSGQETQYF
TRBV29-1	TRBJ1-2	few	CSVLGGGNYGYTF
TRBV9	TRBJ2-2	.	CASSVGELAVSTGELFF
TRBV6-5	TRBJ2-2	.	CASPGIIGELFF
TRBV29-1	TRBJ1-2	.	CSVDADSSYGYTF
TRBV7-2	TRBJ2-2	.	CASSYQIRLGGTGELFF
TRBV7-6	TRBJ2-1	.	CASSSIEQFF
TRBV4-1	TRBJ1-1	.	CASSPQTGWGTEAFF
TRBV10-1	TRBJ2-1	once	CASSEASGQVGSEQFF
TRBV7-9	TRBJ1-1	few	CASSRQALSANTEAFF
TRBV15	TRBJ1-2	once	CATSRRHQGYGYTF
TRBV10-3	TRBJ1-2	.	CAISEWGGENYGYTF
TRBV23-1	TRBJ1-1	.	CASSQSRAANTEAFF
TRBV29-1	TRBJ2-1	.	CSVTSGTQQFF
TRBV5-4	TRBJ1-4	.	CASSLADRANEKLFF
TRBV3-1/TRBV3-2	TRBJ1-1	once	CASSPRLNTEAFF
TRBV7-2	TRBJ1-3	.	CASSLVSASLGGNTIYF
TRBV6-6	TRBJ1-2	.	CASSYGGAGGYTF
TRBV28	TRBJ1-2	.	CASSRSSGYGYGYTF
TRBV25-1	TRBJ2-6	.	CASSERDRGLPGANVLTF
TRBV7-9	TRBJ2-2	.	CASSLPTSGGAEYTGELFF
TRBV4-1	TRBJ1-2	.	CASSPVGTFGTSGYTF
TRBV23-1	TRBJ1-1	.	CASAQGRWSTEAFF
TRBV24-1	TRBJ1-1	.	CATSDLAGRCHLFGEAFF
TRBV10-2	TRBJ2-1	.	CASRTSGGIDNEQFF
TRBV5-8	TRBJ2-5	once	CASSLMTRRSSRETQYF
TRBV4-2	TRBJ1-6	once	CASSQADRNSPLHF
TRBV24-1	TRBJ1-2	.	CATSDFGGGYGYTF
TRBV30	TRBJ1-2	.	CAWSRDRALGGYTF
TRBV21-1	TRBJ1-1	.	CASSVRQGGVMNTEAFF
TRBV25-1	TRBJ1-3	once	CASSEDVPPGNTIYF
TRBV5-4	TRBJ1-1	.	CASSLETETEAFF